The sequence of this T cell receptor beta chain was determined in a study of siplizumab effects on memory and regulatory T cells. Study conclusions and caveats: Most alloreactive clones went unmapped to unstimulated subsets; only a minor fraction mapped. Naive T cell populations appeared to exhibit greater diversity than memory cells and appeared to be major alloresponse contributors. A naive or memory phenotype could not be assigned to roughly 80-97% of the proliferating CD4+ or CD8+ clones.

To note about this clone: What it binds is unknown.

V was shortened by 5 bases and J by 3 bases, with 16 bases between the two germline ends. Germline CDR1 is SGHRS and CDR2 is YFSETQ. The CDR3 extends over 15 amino acids. Assays were performed on 80,000 to 100,000 TCR templates per sample. Only in-frame clones appear in the TCRdb table, and some are missing; sequencing was by immunoSEQ multiplex PCR. The table has more than 85,000 clones, 94% seen once. This sequence originates from a human donor in good health. Input material: Tregs sorted from blood. The chain links TRBV5-1 to TRBJ2-3; weak D call: TRBD2 (6 bases). This CDR3 reads CASSHAGRRTDTQYF. CDR3 sequence (DNA): TGCGCCAGCAGTCACGCGGGGAGACGTACAGATACGCAGTATTTT.